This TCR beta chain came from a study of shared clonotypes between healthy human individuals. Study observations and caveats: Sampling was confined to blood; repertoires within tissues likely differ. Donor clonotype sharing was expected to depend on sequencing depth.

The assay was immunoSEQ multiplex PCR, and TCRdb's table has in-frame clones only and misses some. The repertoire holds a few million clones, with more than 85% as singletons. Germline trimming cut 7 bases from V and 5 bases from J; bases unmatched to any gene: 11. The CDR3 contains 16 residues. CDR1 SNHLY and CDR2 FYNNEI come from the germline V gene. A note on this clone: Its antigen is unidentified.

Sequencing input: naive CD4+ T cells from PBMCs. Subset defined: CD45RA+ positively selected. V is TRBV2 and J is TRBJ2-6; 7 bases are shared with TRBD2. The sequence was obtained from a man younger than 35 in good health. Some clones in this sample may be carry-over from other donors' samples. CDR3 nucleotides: TGTGCCAGCACCAGCGGGACTTTCAGTCGGGCCAACGTCCTGACTTTC. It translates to CASTSGTFSRANVLTF.